One and the same sample provided the 21 T cell receptor beta chains below, sequenced in a study of T cells in Graves' hyperthyroidism and ophthalmopathy. Amplification of TCR beta CDR3 regions used RNA as the template. The HTBI primer set was used in a first-round RT-PCR of the TCR CDR3. TCRdb ran MiXCR on the multiplex PCR reads and lists one entry per CDR3 protein. The table records about 500,000 distinct CDR3 sequences, 40% to 50% of them present only once. The sequenced sample was peripheral blood or thyroid tissue (not recorded which). These receptors originate from an adult woman with Graves' disease, either hyperthyroidism or ophthalmopathy (not recorded which).

This clonotype was seen ten or more times. CDR3 amino acids: CSASKGADTIYF. CDR3 bases: TGCAGTGCTAGTAAGGGTGCGGACACCATATATTTT. The V call is TRBV20-1, the J call TRBJ1-3; unclear D gene. CDR3 length equals 12 residues. Germline-derived CDR1 and CDR2 are DFQATT and SNEGSKA (reference sequence). V gave up 3 bases and J gave up 8 bases, with 11 bases separating them.

The genes are TRBV5-1 and TRBJ2-7; 12 nucleotides line up with TRBD2. V dropped 4 bases and J dropped 7; count of bases not matched to a gene: 6. CDR3 length equals 14 residues. Germline CDR1 and CDR2: SGHRS and YFSETQ. CDR3 in DNA: TGCGCCAGCAGCCTTACTAGCGGGAGGCCGGAGCAGTACTTC. It encodes CASSLTSGRPEQYF.

V gene TRBV6-6 combines with J gene TRBJ2-7; D gene uncertain. The germline V gene encodes CDR1 MNHNY and CDR2 SVGAGI (reference sequence). V lost 6 bases and J lost 0, with 15 bases in between. The length of the CDR3 is 15 residues. Here the CDR3 reads CASRLREDGSYEQYF. In DNA, the CDR3 is TGTGCCAGCAGACTCAGAGAAGACGGCTCCTACGAGCAGTACTTC.

CDR3 sequence (DNA): TGCAGTGCTAGACGAGGAGGGCCGGGGGCGCGTGAGCAGTACTTC. Amino acid sequence: CSARRGGPGAREQYF. The V gene is TRBV20-1, the J gene TRBJ2-7; the D gene could be TRBD1 or TRBD2 (6 bases each). The V end lost 2 bases, the J end lost 7 bases, and 21 bases lay between the germline ends. This CDR3 region has 15 residues. Looked up from germline, CDR1 is DFQATT and CDR2 is SNEGSKA (reference sequence).

The chain recombines TRBV10-3 with TRBJ2-7; D is unclear. The CDR3 contains 14 residues. The ends were cut back, 0 bases at V and 2 bases at J, with 8 bases in the middle. CDR1 ENHRY and CDR2 SYGVKD come from the germline V gene. The CDR3 is CAISESASAYEQYF. The CDR3 DNA reads TGTGCCATCAGTGAGTCGGCCAGCGCCTACGAGCAGTACTTC.

The genes are TRBV10-2 and TRBJ1-2, with D hard to call. Germline lookup yields CDR1 WSHSY and CDR2 SAAADI. The CDR3 is 14 residues long. Trimming removed 2 bases at V and 1 base at J, with 8 bases between. The CDR3 protein is CASSERLSNYGYTF. In DNA, the CDR3 is TGCGCCAGCAGTGAGCGGCTAAGTAACTATGGCTACACCTTC.

This clonotype was detected many times. Germline is not matched at one junction end, which may reflect a read error. The chain uses TRBV28 and TRBJ2-2, with unresolved D. CDR3 length: 13 residues. From germline, CDR1 is MDHEN and CDR2 SYDVKM. Here the CDR3 reads CASSFPNTGELFF. CDR3 in DNA: TGCGCCAGCAGTTTCCCGAACACCGGGGAGCTGTTTTTT. The complete variable domain, with remaining parts taken from reference TRBV28 and TRBJ2-2, reads DVKVTQSSRYLVKRTGEKVFLECVQDMDHENMFWYRQDPGLGLRLIYFSYDVKMKEKGDIPEGYSVSREKKERFSLILESASTNQTSMYLCASSFPNTGELFFGEGSRLTVL.

This clonotype has a count of ten or more. The chain combines TRBV7-2 with TRBJ2-5; no firm D call. V lost 1 base and J 1 base, leaving 10 bases between the germline ends. This CDR3 region has 15 residues. Germline-derived CDR1 and CDR2 are SGHTA and FQGNSA. The CDR3 region has the DNA TGTGCCAGCAGCTTAGGGTGGTTACGCCAAGAGACCCAGTACTTC. Translated: CASSLGWLRQETQYF.

The V call is TRBV7-2, the J call TRBJ2-5, with D perhaps matching TRBD1 or TRBD2 (5 bases each). V was cut by 1 base and J by 5 bases, with 14 bases left in between. Germline V CDR1 and CDR2: SGHTA, FQGNSA. This CDR3 comprises 15 residues. CDR3 bases: TGTGCCAGCAGCTTAGGGCAAAGGGGAGAGGAGACCCAGTACTTC. Residues: CASSLGQRGEETQYF.

This clonotype has just a few counts. The chain's CDR3 is CSGKDRNYEQYF. CDR3 nucleotide sequence: TGCAGCGGAAAAGACAGGAACTACGAGCAGTACTTC. The genes are TRBV29-1 and TRBJ2-7, with D perhaps TRBD1 (6 bases). Germline CDR1 SQVTM, CDR2 ANQGSEA. The CDR3 is made up of 12 amino acids. Trimming took 7 bases from V and 3 from J, leaving 13 bases between them.

This clonotype was seen only once. The chain employs TRBV7-2 and TRBJ1-5, with 9 bases fitting TRBD1. After removal of 7 bases from V and 4 bases from J, the junction contained 5 bases not matched to a gene. The CDR3 runs to 14 residues. CDR1 is SGHTA, CDR2 FQGNSA, per germline. CDR3 nucleotide sequence: TGTGCCAGCACTCGGGACAGGGTAAATCAGCCCCAGCATTTT. Translated, it gives CASTRDRVNQPQHF. Full variable domain (outside the CDR3, taken from reference TRBV7-2 and TRBJ1-5): GAGVSQSPSNKVTEKGKDVELRCDPISGHTALYWYRQSLGQGLEFLIYFQGNSAPDKSGLPSDRFSAERTGGSVSTLTIQRTQQEDSAVYLCASTRDRVNQPQHFGDGTRLSIL.

The rearrangement uses TRBV20-1 and TRBJ1-6; D gene unclear. Germline CDR1 reads DFQATT; CDR2 reads SNEGSKA (reference sequence). The CDR3 length is 14 residues. V dropped 7 bases and J dropped 9 bases, with 19 bases sitting between them. CDR3 sequence reads: CSGTTLWVFSPLHF. For the CDR3, the DNA is TGCAGTGGAACGACCCTCTGGGTTTTTTCACCCCTCCACTTT.

Many counts were recorded for this clonotype. V gene TRBV5-4 combines with J gene TRBJ1-3, with D possibly being TRBD1 (5 bases). Germline V gene sequence: CDR1 SGHNT, CDR2 YYREEE (reference sequence). V was shortened by 3 bases and J by 4 bases, with 17 bases between the two germline ends. The CDR3 extends over 16 amino acids. In DNA, the CDR3 is TGTGCCAGCAGCTCGACCCGATCGGGGGGAGGAAACACCATATATTTT. Translation: CASSSTRSGGGNTIYF. Together with reference TRBV5-4 and TRBJ1-3, the CDR3 gives the full variable domain: ETGVTQSPTHLIKTRGQQVTLRCSSQSGHNTVSWYQQALGQGPQFIFQYYREEENGRGNFPPRFSGLQFPNYSSELNVNALELDDSALYLCASSSTRSGGGNTIYFGEGSWLTVV.

This clonotype was seen ten or more times. The rearrangement joins TRBV25-1 to TRBJ2-2; D is ambiguous. The CDR3 runs to 12 residues. V lost 4 bases and J lost 6, with 6 bases in between. Germline CDR1 and CDR2: MGHDK and SYGVNS. The CDR3 nucleotides read TGTGCCAGCAGTGCCCTCTCCGGGGAGCTGTTTTTT. This encodes CASSALSGELFF.

On this clonotype itself: Given the absence of the conserved phenylalanine or tryptophan at the CDR3 end, a read error is likely. J is TRBJ1-1 and V is TRBV11-2; D remains ambiguous. Germline V gene data show CDR1 as SGHAT and CDR2 as FQNNGV. The CDR3 sequence is 13 residues long. Trimming stripped 6 bases from V and 6 bases from J, with 14 bases between. CDR3 amino acids: CASRTNVGSEAFL. The CDR3 DNA reads TGTGCCAGCAGAACTAATGTAGGGTCTGAAGCTTTCCTT.

This clonotype was seen a few times. V usage is TRBV15 and J usage is TRBJ2-5; TRBD1 aligns across 9 bases. There are 17 residues in the CDR3. The germline V gene encodes CDR1 LNHNV and CDR2 YYDKDF (reference sequence). J was trimmed by 4 bases and V by 3 bases; bases with no gene match: 12. The chain's CDR3 is CATSRSLGTGMGETQYF. DNA for the CDR3: TGTGCCACCAGCAGGTCCCTTGGGACAGGGATGGGAGAGACCCAGTACTTC.

The genes are TRBV27 and TRBJ2-7; D not resolved. The germline V and J ends were trimmed by 3 bases and 12 bases, with 21 bases remaining between them. The CDR3 extends over 14 amino acids. Germline loops: CDR1 MNHEY, CDR2 SMNVEV (reference sequence). The DNA for the CDR3 is TGTGCCAGCAGTTTTAAAGGGCAGGTCCCTTTTCTGTACTTC. The encoded protein is CASSFKGQVPFLYF.

The chain couples TRBV6-6 to TRBJ2-5; no definite D call. Trimming stripped 7 bases from V and 7 bases from J, with 10 bases between. CDR3 length equals 11 residues. Germline V gene data show CDR1 as MNHNY and CDR2 as SVGAGI (reference sequence). The CDR3 spells CASTRGGTQYF. CDR3 sequence (DNA): TGTGCCAGCACTCGTGGCGGGACCCAGTACTTC.

This rearrangement joins TRBV2 to TRBJ1-5; 8 nucleotides align to TRBD1. After removal of 5 bases from V and 7 bases from J, the junction contained 13 bases not matched to a gene. The CDR3 runs 16 residues. The germline CDR1 and CDR2 sequences are SNHLY and FYNNEI. The CDR3 DNA is TGTGCCAGCAGTTCACGGACAGGGTTTTTATGGCAGCCCCAGCATTTT. Translating gives CASSSRTGFLWQPQHF.

This clonotype was counted at least ten times. The V and J genes are TRBV9 and TRBJ2-6, with TRBD1 matching over 7 bases. Trimming removed 3 bases from V and 2 bases from J; junction bases left unmatched: 5. This CDR3 contains 16 residues. The germline CDR1 and CDR2 sequences are SGDLS and YYNGEE. The chain's CDR3 is CASSDTTGAGANVLTF. The CDR3 DNA sequence: TGTGCCAGCAGCGATACAACAGGGGCTGGGGCCAACGTCCTGACTTTC.

This sequence joins TRBV9 and TRBJ1-4; 8 nucleotides align to TRBD1. V lost 3 bases to trimming and J lost 6 bases; unmatched junction nucleotides: 4. CDR3 length equals 14 residues. From germline, CDR1 is SGDLS and CDR2 YYNGEE. The CDR3 coding sequence is TGTGCCAGCAGCGCGACAGGGGCTTATGAAAAACTGTTTTTT. The encoded protein is CASSATGAYEKLFF.